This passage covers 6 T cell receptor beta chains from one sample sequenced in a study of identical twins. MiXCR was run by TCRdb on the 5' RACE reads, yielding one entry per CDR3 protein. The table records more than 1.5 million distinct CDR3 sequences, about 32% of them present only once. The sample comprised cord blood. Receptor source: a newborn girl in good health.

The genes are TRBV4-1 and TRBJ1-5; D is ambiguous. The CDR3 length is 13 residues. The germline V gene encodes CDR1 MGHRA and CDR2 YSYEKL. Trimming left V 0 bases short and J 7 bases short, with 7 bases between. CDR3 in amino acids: CASSQDLVQPQHF. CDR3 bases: TGCGCCAGCAGCCAAGATTTGGTCCAGCCCCAGCATTTT.

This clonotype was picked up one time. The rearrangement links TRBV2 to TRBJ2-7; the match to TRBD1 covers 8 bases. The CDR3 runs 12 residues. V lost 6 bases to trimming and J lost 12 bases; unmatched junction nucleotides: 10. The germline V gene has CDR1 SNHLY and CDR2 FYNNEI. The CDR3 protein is CASRETGVGVYF. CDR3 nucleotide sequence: TGTGCCAGCAGGGAGACAGGGGTAGGGGTGTACTTC.

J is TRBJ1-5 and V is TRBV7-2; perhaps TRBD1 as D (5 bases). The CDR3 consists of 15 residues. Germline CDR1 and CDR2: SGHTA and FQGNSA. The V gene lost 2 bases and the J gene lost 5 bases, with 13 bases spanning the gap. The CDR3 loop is CASSLIRRGDQPQHF. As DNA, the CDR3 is TGTGCCAGCAGCTTAATTAGGAGGGGTGATCAGCCCCAGCATTTT.

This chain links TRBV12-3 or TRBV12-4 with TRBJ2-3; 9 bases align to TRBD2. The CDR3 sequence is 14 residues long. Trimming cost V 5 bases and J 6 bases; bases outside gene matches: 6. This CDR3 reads CASSAGGPWDTQYF. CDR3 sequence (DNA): TGTGCCAGCAGTGCGGGAGGGCCATGGGATACGCAGTATTTT.

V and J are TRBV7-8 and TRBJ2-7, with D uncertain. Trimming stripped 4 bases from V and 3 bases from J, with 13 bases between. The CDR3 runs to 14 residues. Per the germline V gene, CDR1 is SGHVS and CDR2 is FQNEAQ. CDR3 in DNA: TGTGCCAGCAGCTCCTCGGTCAAGGGCTACGAGCAGTACTTC. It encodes CASSSSVKGYEQYF. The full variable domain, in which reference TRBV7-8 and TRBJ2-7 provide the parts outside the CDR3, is GAGVSQSPRYKVAKRGQDVALRCDPISGHVSLFWYQQALGQGPEFLTYFQNEAQLDKSGLPSDRFFAERPEGSVSTLKIQRTQQEDSAVYLCASSSSVKGYEQYFGPGTRLTVT.

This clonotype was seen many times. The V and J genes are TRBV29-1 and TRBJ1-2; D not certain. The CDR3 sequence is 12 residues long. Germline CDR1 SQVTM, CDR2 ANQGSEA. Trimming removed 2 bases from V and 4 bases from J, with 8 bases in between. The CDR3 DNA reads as TGCAGCGTTGAAAGGCAGATCTATGGCTACACCTTC. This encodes CSVERQIYGYTF.